This T cell receptor (beta chain) stems from a study of cytomegalovirus exposure and HLA in healthy donors. Overall study results and limits: Researchers had no immune exposure information except CMV serostatus available.

As regards this clone: What it recognizes is unknown.

The CDR3 length is 14 residues. Between the trimmed V and J ends, which lost 0 bases and 2 bases, there was a span of 7 bases. CDR1 is MGHRA and CDR2 is YSYEKL in the germline V gene. The primer mix had 60 Vbeta and 13 Jbeta primers. Libraries were prepared by immunoSEQ multiplex PCR; TCRdb keeps only in-frame clonotypes and omits some of them. This sample has 69,000 or so clones; 60% to 75% occur once, and the top ten carry 11%. Specimen: PBMCs. The TCR originated in a woman aged 55-69 years in good health and CMV-seropositive. The chain links TRBV4-1 to TRBJ1-2; the D is unclear. Here the CDR3 reads CASSQDPGNYGYTF. The CDR3 DNA follows: TGCGCCAGCAGCCAAGATCCAGGAAACTATGGCTACACCTTC.